The rows below give T cell receptor beta chains drawn from one sample of a study of blood T cell repertoires in COVID-19. Produced via immunoSEQ multiplex PCR; TCRdb's table is partial and in-frame only. The sample carries hundreds of thousands of clones, 70% to 85% recorded once. The sequencing input was peripheral blood. The receptors were gathered from a man at least 80 years old with acute or convalescent COVID-19. The CDR3 runs from the conserved cysteine through the conserved F or W. Fields, in order: V gene, D gene, clone size, J gene, CDR3 protein, CDR3 DNA. A D gene is named only where the DNA matches it firmly. Rows may omit the clone size; those that give it use once, few, many or a size class.

V gene: TRBV19
D gene: TRBD1
clone size: .
J gene: TRBJ2-2
CDR3 protein: CASSITGVAGELFF
CDR3 DNA: TGTGCCAGTAGTATTACAGGGGTCGCCGGGGAGCTGTTTTTT

V gene: TRBV5-4
D gene: .
clone size: .
J gene: TRBJ1-4
CDR3 protein: CASSLELNNEKLFF
CDR3 DNA: TGTGCCAGCAGCTTAGAACTGAATAATGAAAAACTGTTTTTT

V gene: TRBV5-1
D gene: .
clone size: .
J gene: TRBJ2-2
CDR3 protein: CASYMGTSTGELFF
CDR3 DNA: TGCGCCAGTTACATGGGCACCAGCACCGGGGAGCTGTTTTTT

V gene: TRBV28
D gene: .
clone size: .
J gene: TRBJ1-5
CDR3 protein: CASSTTTGPQHF
CDR3 DNA: TGTGCCAGCAGTACCACGACAGGGCCCCAGCATTTT

V gene: TRBV2
D gene: .
clone size: few
J gene: TRBJ2-7
CDR3 protein: CASSEALARSSVTYF
CDR3 DNA: TGTGCCAGCAGTGAAGCTCTCGCCCGATCTAGCGTCACGTACTTC

V gene: TRBV6-5
D gene: .
clone size: .
J gene: TRBJ2-7
CDR3 protein: CASSYSAGPLDEQYF
CDR3 DNA: TGTGCCAGCAGTTACTCGGCAGGGCCCCTGGACGAGCAGTACTTC

V gene: TRBV5-1
D gene: .
clone size: .
J gene: TRBJ1-1
CDR3 protein: CASSPSGIRATEAFF
CDR3 DNA: TGCGCCAGCAGCCCCTCAGGGATTAGGGCCACTGAAGCTTTCTTT

V gene: TRBV5-1
D gene: .
clone size: .
J gene: TRBJ2-3
CDR3 protein: CASSWGRSGSTDTQYF
CDR3 DNA: TGCGCCAGCAGCTGGGGGAGGAGCGGAAGCACAGATACGCAGTATTTT

V gene: TRBV7-2
D gene: TRBD1
clone size: .
J gene: TRBJ2-3
CDR3 protein: CASSFLQGASDTQYF
CDR3 DNA: TGTGCCAGCAGCTTTTTACAGGGGGCGTCAGATACGCAGTATTTT

V gene: TRBV27
D gene: .
clone size: .
J gene: TRBJ2-5
CDR3 protein: CASSSPPGETQYF
CDR3 DNA: TGTGCCAGCAGTTCCCCCCCGGGGGAGACCCAGTACTTC

V gene: TRBV5-8
D gene: TRBD2
clone size: .
J gene: TRBJ2-3
CDR3 protein: CASSRSGGNTDTQYF
CDR3 DNA: TGTGCCAGCAGCCGTAGCGGGGGAAACACAGATACGCAGTATTTT

V gene: TRBV15
D gene: .
clone size: few
J gene: TRBJ1-6
CDR3 protein: CATSRSPGNSLSPLHF
CDR3 DNA: TGTGCCACCAGCAGGTCCCCAGGGAACTCTCTTTCACCCCTCCACTTT

V gene: TRBV18
D gene: .
clone size: .
J gene: TRBJ2-3
CDR3 protein: CASSPLRVAADTQYF
CDR3 DNA: TGTGCCAGCTCACCACTCAGGGTGGCGGCAGATACGCAGTATTTT

V gene: TRBV5-5
D gene: TRBD1
clone size: .
J gene: TRBJ2-7
CDR3 protein: CASTWGQGRYEQYF
CDR3 DNA: TGTGCCAGCACCTGGGGACAGGGAAGGTACGAGCAGTACTTC

V gene: TRBV11-2
D gene: TRBD2
clone size: .
J gene: TRBJ2-5
CDR3 protein: CASSSGLKRGGSETQYF
CDR3 DNA: TGTGCCAGCAGCTCAGGACTCAAGCGGGGGGGCTCTGAGACCCAGTACTTC

V gene: TRBV20-1
D gene: .
clone size: .
J gene: TRBJ1-1
CDR3 protein: CSASAGNLNAEAFF
CDR3 DNA: TGCAGTGCTAGTGCGGGGAACTTGAACGCTGAAGCTTTCTTT

V gene: TRBV28
D gene: TRBD1
clone size: .
J gene: TRBJ1-1
CDR3 protein: CASSLWEGAYTEAFF
CDR3 DNA: TGTGCCAGCAGTTTATGGGAGGGGGCGTACACTGAAGCTTTCTTT

V gene: TRBV21-1
D gene: .
clone size: .
J gene: TRBJ2-1
CDR3 protein: CAEGEGSSYNEQFF
CDR3 DNA: TGTGCCGAAGGAGAGGGCAGCTCCTACAATGAGCAGTTCTTC

V gene: TRBV5-4
D gene: TRBD1
clone size: .
J gene: TRBJ1-2
CDR3 protein: CASSSPGQGKLYGYTF
CDR3 DNA: TGTGCCAGCAGCTCGCCGGGACAGGGCAAACTCTATGGCTACACCTTC

V gene: TRBV5-4
D gene: TRBD1
clone size: .
J gene: TRBJ1-2
CDR3 protein: CASSLAGTDGYTF
CDR3 DNA: TGTGCCAGCAGCTTGGCCGGGACAGATGGCTACACCTTC

V gene: TRBV15
D gene: .
clone size: once
J gene: TRBJ2-1
CDR3 protein: CATSRDPNGGEQFF
CDR3 DNA: TGTGCCACCAGCAGAGATCCTAACGGCGGTGAGCAGTTCTTC

V gene: TRBV30
D gene: .
clone size: .
J gene: TRBJ1-6
CDR3 protein: CAWSVLGGPTSPLHF
CDR3 DNA: TGTGCCTGGAGTGTATTGGGAGGACCGACTTCACCCCTCCACTTT

V gene: TRBV19
D gene: TRBD1
clone size: .
J gene: TRBJ1-2
CDR3 protein: CASKQGTAGYTF
CDR3 DNA: TGTGCCAGTAAACAGGGGACGGCCGGCTACACCTTC

V gene: TRBV24-1
D gene: .
clone size: .
J gene: TRBJ1-1
CDR3 protein: CATSPRQGEAFF
CDR3 DNA: TGTGCCACCAGCCCACGCCAGGGTGAAGCTTTCTTT

V gene: TRBV28
D gene: .
clone size: .
J gene: TRBJ1-3
CDR3 protein: CGYRAGGSGNTIYF
CDR3 DNA: TGTGGATACAGGGCGGGGGGCTCTGGAAACACCATATATTTT

V gene: TRBV2
D gene: .
clone size: .
J gene: TRBJ2-7
CDR3 protein: CASRSWGHYEQYF
CDR3 DNA: TGTGCCAGCAGGTCCTGGGGACACTACGAGCAGTACTTC

V gene: TRBV9
D gene: TRBD1
clone size: .
J gene: TRBJ2-7
CDR3 protein: CASTFRDRPSYEQYF
CDR3 DNA: TGTGCCAGCACCTTTAGGGACAGGCCCTCCTACGAGCAGTACTTC

V gene: TRBV11-2
D gene: .
clone size: .
J gene: TRBJ1-3
CDR3 protein: CASSMTDRLSGNTIYF
CDR3 DNA: TGTGCCAGCAGCATGACCGACAGGCTCTCTGGAAACACCATATATTTT

V gene: TRBV5-5
D gene: .
clone size: .
J gene: TRBJ2-7
CDR3 protein: CASSLGRGLSYEQYF
CDR3 DNA: TGTGCCAGCAGCTTGGGGCGCGGTCTTTCCTACGAGCAGTACTTC

V gene: TRBV15
D gene: TRBD1
clone size: .
J gene: TRBJ2-5
CDR3 protein: CATSRARGPWQETQYF
CDR3 DNA: TGTGCCACCAGCAGAGCTAGGGGGCCTTGGCAAGAGACCCAGTACTTC

V gene: TRBV2
D gene: .
clone size: .
J gene: TRBJ2-2
CDR3 protein: CASKGQRLSNTGELFF
CDR3 DNA: TGTGCCAGCAAAGGCCAACGACTTTCGAACACCGGGGAGCTGTTTTTT

V gene: TRBV6-6
D gene: .
clone size: .
J gene: TRBJ2-3
CDR3 protein: CASSPSDSYTDTQYF
CDR3 DNA: TGTGCCAGCAGTCCCTCGGACAGTTACACAGATACGCAGTATTTT

V gene: TRBV19
D gene: TRBD1
clone size: .
J gene: TRBJ1-5
CDR3 protein: CASSSGTGALSYSNQPQHF
CDR3 DNA: TGTGCCAGTAGTTCCGGGACAGGGGCCCTCAGTTATAGCAATCAGCCCCAGCATTTT

V gene: TRBV5-1
D gene: TRBD1
clone size: once
J gene: TRBJ1-4
CDR3 protein: CASSLVQGARGLFF
CDR3 DNA: TGCGCCAGCAGCTTGGTTCAGGGGGCGAGGGGACTGTTTTTT

V gene: TRBV27
D gene: .
clone size: .
J gene: TRBJ2-5
CDR3 protein: CASSFGGGSKETQYF
CDR3 DNA: TGTGCCAGCAGTTTTGGTGGAGGGAGTAAAGAGACCCAGTACTTC

V gene: TRBV6-5
D gene: TRBD1
clone size: .
J gene: TRBJ1-2
CDR3 protein: CASQPGTGANYGYTF
CDR3 DNA: TGTGCCAGCCAACCCGGGACAGGGGCTAACTATGGCTACACCTTC

V gene: TRBV24-1
D gene: TRBD1
clone size: few
J gene: TRBJ2-2
CDR3 protein: CATSDPRQGTGELFF
CDR3 DNA: TGTGCCACCAGTGACCCCAGACAGGGCACCGGGGAGCTGTTTTTT

V gene: TRBV18
D gene: .
clone size: .
J gene: TRBJ2-5
CDR3 protein: CASSSQETQYF
CDR3 DNA: TGTGCCAGCTCATCGCAAGAGACCCAGTACTTC

V gene: TRBV6-4
D gene: .
clone size: .
J gene: TRBJ1-4
CDR3 protein: CASRITHPKTGPATNEKLFF
CDR3 DNA: TGTGCCAGCAGGATCACTCACCCTAAAACAGGCCCCGCAACTAATGAAAAACTGTTTTTT

V gene: TRBV11-2
D gene: .
clone size: .
J gene: TRBJ1-1
CDR3 protein: CASSSAQGNTEAFF
CDR3 DNA: TGTGCCAGCAGCTCGGCCCAGGGAAACACTGAAGCTTTCTTT

V gene: TRBV5-1
D gene: TRBD2
clone size: few
J gene: TRBJ2-4
CDR3 protein: CASSGLRAGGQKAKNIQYF
CDR3 DNA: TGCGCCAGCAGCGGCCTGCGAGCGGGGGGGCAAAAAGCCAAAAACATTCAGTACTTC

V gene: TRBV7-9
D gene: TRBD1
clone size: .
J gene: TRBJ2-7
CDR3 protein: CASSFLGLGQAINEQYF
CDR3 DNA: TGTGCCAGCAGCTTTCTAGGATTGGGACAGGCGATCAACGAGCAGTACTTC

V gene: TRBV18
D gene: .
clone size: .
J gene: TRBJ1-1
CDR3 protein: CASSPWGKRNTEAFF
CDR3 DNA: TGTGCCAGCTCACCGTGGGGCAAGAGGAACACTGAAGCTTTCTTT

V gene: TRBV5-1
D gene: TRBD1
clone size: .
J gene: TRBJ1-4
CDR3 protein: CASSLRQGITNEKLFF
CDR3 DNA: TGCGCCAGCAGCTTGCGACAGGGTATAACTAATGAAAAACTGTTTTTT

V gene: TRBV9
D gene: TRBD1
clone size: .
J gene: TRBJ2-7
CDR3 protein: CASTPGQDSYEQYF
CDR3 DNA: TGTGCCAGCACACCGGGACAGGACTCCTACGAGCAGTACTTC

V gene: TRBV7-9
D gene: TRBD1
clone size: .
J gene: TRBJ2-3
CDR3 protein: CASSLRQGGADTQYF
CDR3 DNA: TGTGCCAGCAGCTTACGACAGGGTGGTGCAGATACGCAGTATTTT

V gene: TRBV7-8
D gene: .
clone size: .
J gene: TRBJ1-4
CDR3 protein: CASSLDLRGEKLFF
CDR3 DNA: TGTGCCAGCAGCTTAGACCTCCGAGGTGAAAAACTGTTTTTT

V gene: TRBV7-3
D gene: TRBD2
clone size: .
J gene: TRBJ2-3
CDR3 protein: CASSLGGLATDTQYF
CDR3 DNA: TGTGCCAGCAGCTTAGGGGGACTAGCGACAGATACGCAGTATTTT

V gene: TRBV21-1
D gene: .
clone size: .
J gene: TRBJ2-1
CDR3 protein: CASSRVAGGPTYNEQFF
CDR3 DNA: TGTGCCAGCAGTCGAGTAGCGGGAGGGCCCACCTACAATGAGCAGTTCTTC